Shown below are 8 T cell receptor beta chains from a single sample sequenced in a study of blood T cell repertoires in COVID-19. Generated by immunoSEQ multiplex PCR, the TCRdb table keeps only in-frame clones and is missing some. The sample has approximately 110,000 clones; approximately 70% are singletons. Sequencing input: peripheral blood. The receptors were gathered from a man at least 80 years old with acute or convalescent COVID-19.

This chain connects TRBV19 to TRBJ2-1; 7 positions match TRBD2. The CDR3 spans 14 residues. Germline CDR1 and CDR2: LNHDA and SQIVND (reference sequence). V dropped 6 bases and J dropped 5; count of bases not matched to a gene: 7. The CDR3 bases are TGTGCCAGTAGACCGGGACTACACAACAATGAGCAGTTCTTC. Amino acid sequence: CASRPGLHNNEQFF.

This chain joins TRBV19 and TRBJ2-2, with a weak D call TRBD1 (6 bases). The CDR3 is 12 residues long. V was cut by 5 bases and J by 10 bases, with 11 bases left in between. The V gene's germline CDR1 is LNHDA and CDR2 SQIVND (reference sequence). CDR3 coding DNA: TGTGCCAGTAGTTCAGGGGCGGCGGAGCTGTTTTTT. Its protein product is CASSSGAAELFF.

This chain links TRBV3-1 (or the pseudogene TRBV3-2) with TRBJ2-5; a possible D gene is TRBD2 (5 bases). The V gene's germline CDR1 is LGHDT and CDR2 YNNKEL (reference sequence). Trimming cost V 0 bases and J 4 bases, with 15 bases left between them. The CDR3 has 16 amino acids. CDR3 loop: CASSQDPLAGGETQYF. The CDR3 DNA sequence: TGTGCCAGCAGCCAAGATCCGCTGGCGGGCGGAGAGACCCAGTACTTC.

The rearrangement uses TRBV6-5 and TRBJ2-3; D perhaps matches TRBD2 (6 bases). Trimming took off 9 bases at V and 0 bases at J, with 16 bases between the two ends. CDR3 size: 15 residues. Per germline, CDR1 MNHEY and CDR2 SVGAGI. CDR3 in amino acids: CASRRDFPSTDTQYF. The DNA for the CDR3 is TGTGCCAGTAGGCGGGACTTCCCTAGCACAGATACGCAGTATTTT.

CDR3: CASSVYSSRILDTQYF. CDR3 coding DNA: TGTGCCAGCAGCGTTTATTCTAGCCGGATTTTGGATACGCAGTATTTT. The chain uses TRBV9 and TRBJ2-3, with a tentative D call TRBD2 (5 bases). This CDR3 region has 16 residues. The V gene's germline CDR1 is SGDLS and CDR2 YYNGEE. Trimming removed 2 bases from V and 6 bases from J, with 19 bases in between.

This chain connects TRBV6-5 to TRBJ1-1; 7 positions match TRBD1. Trimming took 8 bases from V and 11 from J; bases not matched to a gene: 5. The CDR3 has 10 residues. CDR1 is MNHEY and CDR2 is SVGAGI in the germline V gene. The CDR3 sequence is CASGTVSAFF. The CDR3 nucleotides read TGTGCCAGCGGGACAGTCTCGGCTTTCTTT.

The V and J genes are TRBV7-2 and TRBJ2-7; TRBD2 matches at 16 bases. The CDR3 totals 18 residues. Germline V gene sequence: CDR1 SGHTA, CDR2 FQGNSA. V gave up 4 bases and J gave up 5 bases; unmatched junction bases: 11. The CDR3 loop is CASSSEGLAGGPRNEQYF. The CDR3 DNA follows: TGTGCCAGCAGCTCTGAGGGACTAGCGGGAGGGCCTAGAAACGAGCAGTACTTC. The full variable domain, in which reference TRBV7-2 and TRBJ2-7 provide the parts outside the CDR3, is GAGVSQSPSNKVTEKGKDVELRCDPISGHTALYWYRQSLGQGLEFLIYFQGNSAPDKSGLPSDRFSAERTGGSVSTLTIQRTQQEDSAVYLCASSSEGLAGGPRNEQYFGPGTRLTVT.

A few counts support this clone. The chain combines TRBV7-9 with TRBJ1-4, with 7 bases matching TRBD1. This CDR3 has 14 residues. Germline V gene data show CDR1 as SEHNR and CDR2 as FQNEAQ (reference sequence). The V gene end was trimmed by 5 bases and the J gene end by 6 bases; junction bases not matched to a gene: 6. This CDR3 reads CASSVGTVHEKLFF. For the CDR3, the DNA is TGTGCCAGCAGCGTCGGGACAGTTCATGAAAAACTGTTTTTT.